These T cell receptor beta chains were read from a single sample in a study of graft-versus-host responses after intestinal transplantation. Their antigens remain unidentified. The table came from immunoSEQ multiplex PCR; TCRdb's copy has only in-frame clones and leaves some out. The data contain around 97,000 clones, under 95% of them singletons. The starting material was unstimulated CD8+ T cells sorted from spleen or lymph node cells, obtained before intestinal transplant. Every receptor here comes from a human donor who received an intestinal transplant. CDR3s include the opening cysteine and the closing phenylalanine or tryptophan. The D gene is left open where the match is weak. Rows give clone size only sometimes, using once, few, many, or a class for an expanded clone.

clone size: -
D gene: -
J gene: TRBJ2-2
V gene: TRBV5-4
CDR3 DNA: TGTGCCAGCAGCCTGTGGCTGCAGAACACCGGGGAGCTGTTTTTT
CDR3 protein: CASSLWLQNTGELFF

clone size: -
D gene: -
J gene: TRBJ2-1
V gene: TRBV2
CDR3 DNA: TGTGCCAGCAGTGCACTAGTAGGTAGTGAGCAGTTCTTC
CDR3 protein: CASSALVGSEQFF

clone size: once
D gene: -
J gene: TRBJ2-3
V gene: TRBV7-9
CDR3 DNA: TGTGCCAGCAGCTCGTCCAACCGGCCAGATACGCAGTATTTT
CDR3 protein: CASSSSNRPDTQYF

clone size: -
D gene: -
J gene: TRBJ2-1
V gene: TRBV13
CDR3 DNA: TGTGCCAGCCGCCCCGCCGGAAGCTCCTACAATGAGCAGTTCTTC
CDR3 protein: CASRPAGSSYNEQFF

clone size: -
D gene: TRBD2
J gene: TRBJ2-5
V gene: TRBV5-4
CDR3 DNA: TGTGCCAGCAGCTTCCCCACCAACGTCCGGGGGGTTGGGTACGAGACCCAGTACTTC
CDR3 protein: CASSFPTNVRGVGYETQYF

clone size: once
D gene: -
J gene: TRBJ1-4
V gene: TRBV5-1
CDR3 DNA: TGCGCCAGCAGCTTGGACGGGGCATTTAATGAAAAACTGTTTTTT
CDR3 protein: CASSLDGAFNEKLFF

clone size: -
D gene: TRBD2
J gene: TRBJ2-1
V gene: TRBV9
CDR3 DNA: TGTGCCAGCAGCGGGAAACTAGCGGGAGTAGAGCTCTACAATGAGCAGTTCTTC
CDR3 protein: CASSGKLAGVELYNEQFF

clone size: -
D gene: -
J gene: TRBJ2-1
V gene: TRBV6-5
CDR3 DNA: TGTGCCAGCACCCCGGGGGCCCCCTACAATGAGCAGCTCTTC
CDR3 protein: CASTPGAPYNEQLF

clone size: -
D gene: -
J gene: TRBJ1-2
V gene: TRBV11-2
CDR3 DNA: TGTGCCAGCAGCCTCGACAGCTATGGCTACACCTTC
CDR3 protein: CASSLDSYGYTF

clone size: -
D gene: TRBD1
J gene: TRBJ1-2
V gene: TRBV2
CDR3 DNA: TGTGCCAGCGGAACAGGGGACGGTGGCTACACCTTC
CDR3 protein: CASGTGDGGYTF

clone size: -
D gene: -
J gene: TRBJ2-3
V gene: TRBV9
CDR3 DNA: TGTGCCAGCAGCGCATTTCGGGATTTCACAGATACGCAGTATTTT
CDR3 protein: CASSAFRDFTDTQYF

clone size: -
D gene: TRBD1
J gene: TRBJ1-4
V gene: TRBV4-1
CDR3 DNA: TGCGCCAGCAGCCAAGAGGCCCCCCCACAGGGGCTCGATGAGGAACTGTTTTTT
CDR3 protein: CASSQEAPPQGLDEELFF

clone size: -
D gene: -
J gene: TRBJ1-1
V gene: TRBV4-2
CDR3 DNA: TGTGCCAGCTCCCGCCGGAACACTGAAGCTTTCTTT
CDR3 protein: CASSRRNTEAFF

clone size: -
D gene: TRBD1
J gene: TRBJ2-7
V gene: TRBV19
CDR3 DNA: TGTGCCAGTAGCCCTGGAAGGGGGCCCTACGAGCAGTACTTC
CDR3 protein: CASSPGRGPYEQYF

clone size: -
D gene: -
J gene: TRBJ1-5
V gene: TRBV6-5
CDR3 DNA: TGTGCCAGCAGTTATGTCAGCCAGCCCCAGCATTTT
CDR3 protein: CASSYVSQPQHF

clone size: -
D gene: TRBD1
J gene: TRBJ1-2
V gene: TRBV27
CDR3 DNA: TGTGCCAGCAGAGAACAGGGGGTTCACTACTATGGCTACACCTTC
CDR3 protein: CASREQGVHYYGYTF

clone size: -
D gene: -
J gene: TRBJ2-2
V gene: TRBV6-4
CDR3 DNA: TGTGCCAGCAGTGCCCCCACCGGGGAGCTGTTTTTT
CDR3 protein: CASSAPTGELFF

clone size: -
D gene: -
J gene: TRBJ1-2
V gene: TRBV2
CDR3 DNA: TGTGCCAGCAGTGAGCCCCCAGGGGAAGCTAACTATGGCTACACCTTC
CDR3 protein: CASSEPPGEANYGYTF

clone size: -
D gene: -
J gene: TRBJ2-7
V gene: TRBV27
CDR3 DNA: TGTGCCAGCAGTCTACTTCTGGCTCCGTGGGAGCAGTACTTC
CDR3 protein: CASSLLLAPWEQYF

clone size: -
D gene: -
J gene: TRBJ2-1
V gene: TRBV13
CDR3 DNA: TGTGCCAGCAGCACAACTAGGCCTCAGCAGTTCTTC
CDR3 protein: CASSTTRPQQFF

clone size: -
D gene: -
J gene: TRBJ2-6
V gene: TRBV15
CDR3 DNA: TGTGCCACCAGCAGATTTCCGGGGGGCGGGTCTGGGGCCAACGTCCTGACTTTC
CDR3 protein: CATSRFPGGGSGANVLTF

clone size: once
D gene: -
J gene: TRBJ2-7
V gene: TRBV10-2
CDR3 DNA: TGCGCCAGCAGTGAGACCCTAGCGAGGGGGCAGTACTTC
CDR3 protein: CASSETLARGQYF

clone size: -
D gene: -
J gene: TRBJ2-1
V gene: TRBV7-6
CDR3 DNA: TGTGCCAGCAGCTTCTCCCCGGGCGGGGGCCCTTACAATGAGCAGTTCTTC
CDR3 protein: CASSFSPGGGPYNEQFF

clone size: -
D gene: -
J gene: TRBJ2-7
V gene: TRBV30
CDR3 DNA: TGTGCCTGGAGTCACCAGGGGCCCTACGAGCAGTACTTC
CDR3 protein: CAWSHQGPYEQYF

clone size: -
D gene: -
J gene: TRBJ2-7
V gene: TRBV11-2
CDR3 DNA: TGTGCCAGCAGCTTAGTAGGCAGCTCCTACGAGCAGTACTTC
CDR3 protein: CASSLVGSSYEQYF

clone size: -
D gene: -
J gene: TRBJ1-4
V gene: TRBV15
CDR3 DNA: TGTGCCACCAGCAAAGGCCTCACCGTTGCAACTAATGAAAAACTGTTTTTT
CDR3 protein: CATSKGLTVATNEKLFF

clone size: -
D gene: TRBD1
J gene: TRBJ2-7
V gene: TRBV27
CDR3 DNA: TGTGCCAGCAGTTCCATGCCGGGACAGACCTACGAGCAGTACTTC
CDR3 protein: CASSSMPGQTYEQYF

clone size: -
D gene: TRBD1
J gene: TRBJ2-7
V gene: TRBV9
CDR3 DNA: TGTGCCAGCAGCCTGTCGGACAGGGGATCCTACGAGCAGTACTTC
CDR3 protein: CASSLSDRGSYEQYF

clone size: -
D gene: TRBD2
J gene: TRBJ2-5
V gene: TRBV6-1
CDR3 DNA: TGTGCCAGCCAGACTAGCGGGAGACAAGAGACCCAGTACTTC
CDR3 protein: CASQTSGRQETQYF

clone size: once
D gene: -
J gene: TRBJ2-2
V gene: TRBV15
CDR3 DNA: TGTGCCACCAGCAGAGATTGGTGGCCCGGGGAGCTGTTTTTT
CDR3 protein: CATSRDWWPGELFF

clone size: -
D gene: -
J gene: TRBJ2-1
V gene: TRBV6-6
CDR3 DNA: TGTGCCAGCAGTGGGGAGGACTCTGATGAGCAGTTCTTC
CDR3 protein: CASSGEDSDEQFF